The source of this TCR beta chain is a study of OX40 agonist ivuxolimab in advanced cancers. Study-level information: At doses from 0.01 to 10 mg/kg, patients were given intravenous ivuxolimab every 2 weeks. Partial response was recorded in three patients: one hepatocellular carcinoma and two cutaneous melanoma cases.

For this clone: As yet, its antigen is unknown.

Sampling times: baseline, cycle 4 day 1, cycle 7 day 1. Profiling relied on immunoSEQ multiplex PCR, and the TCRdb table lists in-frame clones only, not all of them. The sample gives 70,000 to 75,000 clones, roughly four fifths of which show up once; approximately 5% is in the top ten. Study-level results: There was clonal expansion of CD4+ and CD8+ blood T cells by week 6 at 0.1 to 3.0 mg/kg.

The source is an adult with an advanced solid tumor such as melanoma, head and neck, liver or kidney cancer. The source was CD4+ or CD8+ T cells sorted from blood, collected in a trial of the OX40 agonist ivuxolimab.

For the CDR3, the DNA is TGTGCCAGCAGTTGGCGGAAACTTGGCTACGAGCAGTACTTC. Its translation is CASSWRKLGYEQYF. This sequence joins TRBV27 and TRBJ2-7, with D uncertain. The CDR3 runs to 14 residues. Germline V gives CDR1 MNHEY, CDR2 SMNVEV (reference sequence). V gave up 4 bases and J gave up 3 bases, with 13 bases separating them.